The following is a T cell receptor (beta chain) sequence with its context. Other DNA sequences in the same sample also yield this CDR3. Between the trimmed V and J ends, which lost 6 bases and 5 bases, there was a span of 17 bases. Germline CDR1 MNHEY, CDR2 SVGAGI. The CDR3 contains 15 residues. The record originates from a study of blood T cell repertoires in COVID-19. Looking at the study overall: Italy, Spain and the United States were the sources of the convalescent and acute COVID-19 samples. From T cells, B-cell-depleted T cells, or PBMCs came the material, which was cDNA or gDNA.

Authors' processing steps: By means of reference gene primer amplification, nucleated cell counts were estimated. Clones were sequenced by immunoSEQ multiplex PCR, and TCRdb holds only the in-frame ones, with some missing. V and J calls and clone size are copied from that table; D and trimming were computed from the DNA. The table includes roughly 250,000 clones, roughly 90% detected once. The specimen was peripheral blood. This chain links TRBV6-5 with TRBJ2-1; possibly TRBD2 for D (7 bases). This clonotype was obtained from a woman aged 25-40 years with acute or convalescent COVID-19. CDR3 sequence reads: CASRTDRGGDNEQFF. In DNA, the CDR3 is TGTGCCAGCAGAACGGACAGAGGGGGGGACAATGAGCAGTTCTTC.